A single sample is the source of the 27 T cell receptor beta chains below, sequenced in a study of T cell responses to AZD1222 COVID-19 vaccine. The method was immunoSEQ multiplex PCR; TCRdb's version includes in-frame clones alone and lacks a portion of them. The sample carries about 85,000 clones, 85% recorded once. Sequenced material: peripheral blood, taken 28 days after the second AZD1222 dose. The receptor set was obtained from an adult who received the AZD1222 COVID-19 vaccine.

The V and J genes are TRBV28 and TRBJ1-4, with 7 bases matching TRBD1. The CDR3 has 13 residues. Losses at the gene ends were 6 bases for V and 7 bases for J; bases not matched to a gene: 5. Germline CDR1 is MDHEN and CDR2 is SYDVKM. In nucleotides, the CDR3 is TGTGCCAGCAGGACAGGGAATGGTGAAAAACTGTTTTTT. As protein: CASRTGNGEKLFF.

The chain carries TRBV9 and TRBJ2-7; 7 bases match TRBD1. Germline V gives CDR1 SGDLS, CDR2 YYNGEE. The CDR3 contains 14 residues. With V trimmed by 3 bases and J by 0 bases, 3 bases remained unmatched. The chain's CDR3 is CASSAGQASYEQYF. Here the CDR3 DNA reads TGTGCCAGCAGCGCCGGACAGGCCTCCTACGAGCAGTACTTC. The full variable domain, in which reference TRBV9 and TRBJ2-7 provide the parts outside the CDR3, is DSGVTQTPKHLITATGQRVTLRCSPRSGDLSVYWYQQSLDQGLQFLIQYYNGEERAKGNILERFSAQQFPDLHSELNLSSLELGDSALYFCASSAGQASYEQYFGPGTRLTVT.

The chain has TRBV2 and TRBJ1-5; 7 bases align to TRBD1. The CDR3 is 15 amino acids. Per germline, CDR1 SNHLY and CDR2 FYNNEI. V dropped 5 bases and J dropped 5; count of bases not matched to a gene: 9. The CDR3 sequence is CASSSQGGSDQPQHF. CDR3 sequence (DNA): TGTGCCAGCAGTTCCCAGGGGGGAAGCGATCAGCCCCAGCATTTT.

Concerning this clone: One junction end does not reproduce the germline sequence, and a read error may be involved. This sequence joins TRBV4-3 and TRBJ1-2, with D hard to call. The germline V gene has CDR1 LGHNA and CDR2 YSLEER. The CDR3 is made up of 14 amino acids. The CDR3 region is CASSQEWGNDGYTF. CDR3 bases: TGCGCCAGCAGCCAAGAATGGGGTAACGATGGCTACACCTTC.

The V gene is TRBV6-1, the J gene TRBJ2-7; D call uncertain. Trimming cost V 6 bases and J 0 bases, with 6 bases left between them. Germline CDR1 reads MNHNS; CDR2 reads SASEGT. The CDR3 has 12 amino acids. CDR3 bases: TGTGCCAGCAGGGACCACTCCTACGAGCAGTACTTC. Residues: CASRDHSYEQYF.

The chain has TRBV14 and TRBJ1-6, with a possible D match to TRBD1 (5 bases). The CDR3 contains 14 residues. Germline V gene data show CDR1 as SGHDN and CDR2 as FVKESK. V lost 8 bases and J lost 7, with 15 bases in between. The CDR3: CASSPGLQNSPLHF. The CDR3 coding sequence is TGTGCCAGCTCCCCGGGACTGCAAAATTCACCCCTCCACTTT.

V is TRBV7-6 and J is TRBJ2-2; 12 bases are shared with TRBD2. This CDR3 has 18 residues. The junction had 6 bases not matched to a gene; V was cut back by 1 base and J by 3 bases. CDR1 SGHVS and CDR2 FNYEAQ come from the germline V gene. In DNA, the CDR3 is TGTGCCAGCAGCTTAGAGGCTAGCGGGGGGGCCGACACCGGGGAGCTGTTTTTT. It codes for CASSLEASGGADTGELFF.

The genes are TRBV7-2 and TRBJ2-1; TRBD1 matches 10 bases. The CDR3 totals 14 residues. The V gene's germline CDR1 is SGHTA and CDR2 FQGNSA. V shed 4 bases, J shed 5 bases, and the junction held 2 bases outside the gene matches. The CDR3 spells CASSYDRGHNEQFF. Written as DNA, the CDR3 is TGTGCCAGCAGCTACGACAGGGGGCACAATGAGCAGTTCTTC.

This clone was seen just once. The rearrangement links TRBV27 to TRBJ1-5; D is perhaps TRBD1 (6 bases). Germline assignment: CDR1 MNHEY and CDR2 SMNVEV (reference sequence). The CDR3 is 14 residues long. With 6 bases removed from V and 5 bases from J, the gap between germline ends came to 14 bases. CDR3 nucleotide sequence: TGTGCCAGCAGCCGCGAATACAGGGATCAGCCCCAGCATTTT. As protein: CASSREYRDQPQHF.

The chain carries TRBV30 and TRBJ1-1; 7 bases are shared with TRBD1. V dropped 5 bases and J dropped 7; count of bases not matched to a gene: 7. Germline V gene data show CDR1 as GTSNPN and CDR2 as SVGIG (reference sequence). There are 12 residues in the CDR3. This chain's CDR3 is CAWQDRVSEAFF. Here the CDR3 DNA reads TGTGCCTGGCAAGACAGGGTTAGTGAAGCTTTCTTT.

CDR3 loop: CASSLISGGQFF. CDR3 coding DNA: TGTGCCAGCAGCTTGATTAGCGGGGGTCAGTTCTTC. The gene calls are TRBV5-6 and TRBJ2-1; 9 bases agree with TRBD2. The junction had 3 bases not matched to a gene; V was cut back by 1 base and J by 13 bases. CDR1 SGHDT and CDR2 YYEEEE come from the germline V gene. The CDR3 has 12 amino acids.

This chain uses TRBV7-9 with TRBJ2-7, with a weak D call TRBD2 (6 bases). V lost 4 bases and J 0 bases, leaving 13 bases between the germline ends. The CDR3 consists of 15 residues. Germline CDR1 and CDR2: SEHNR and FQNEAQ (reference sequence). The CDR3 here is CASSYVAVLSYEQYF. The CDR3 DNA sequence: TGTGCCAGCAGCTACGTAGCGGTCCTCTCCTACGAGCAGTACTTC.

The chain recombines TRBV25-1 with TRBJ1-1; tentative D call: TRBD1 (5 bases). Trimming took 4 bases from V and 1 from J, leaving 7 bases between them. This CDR3 has 13 residues. Looked up from germline, CDR1 is MGHDK and CDR2 is SYGVNS. This CDR3 is CASSGQRNTEAFF. The DNA for the CDR3 is TGTGCCAGCAGTGGACAGAGGAACACTGAAGCTTTCTTT.

The rearrangement uses TRBV7-2 and TRBJ1-5, with a weak D call TRBD1 (6 bases). The V and J ends lost 6 bases and 8 bases respectively, with 14 bases between them. The length of the CDR3 is 13 residues. The germline gives CDR1 SGHTA, CDR2 FQGNSA. CDR3 sequence (DNA): TGTGCCAGCAGGGCCGGGGGGGCGGAGCCCCAGCATTTT. Translated, it gives CASRAGGAEPQHF.

The chain combines TRBV11-3 with TRBJ2-1, with TRBD2 identical over 12 bases. CDR3 length: 15 residues. With V trimmed by 5 bases and J by 4 bases, 3 bases remained unmatched. Germline CDR1 SGHNT, CDR2 YENEEA. The CDR3 spells CASSGGLAGYNEQFF. The CDR3 nucleotides read TGTGCCAGCAGCGGAGGACTAGCGGGATACAATGAGCAGTTCTTC.

V is TRBV7-8 and J is TRBJ2-7; a possible D gene is TRBD1 (6 bases). The CDR3 is 15 amino acids. V was trimmed by 5 bases and J by 4 bases, leaving 18 bases between them. Germline V gene sequence: CDR1 SGHVS, CDR2 FQNEAQ. This chain's CDR3 is CASSATGTQEYEQYF. The DNA for the CDR3 is TGTGCCAGCAGCGCAACCGGGACACAAGAATACGAGCAGTACTTC.

The chain employs TRBV24-1 and TRBJ2-5; D might be TRBD2 (6 bases). Germline values: CDR1 KGHDR, CDR2 SFDVKD. V lost 3 bases and J 3 bases, leaving 13 bases between the germline ends. This CDR3 spans 15 amino acids. CDR3 protein: CATSDPGGEEETQYF. The CDR3 nucleotides are TGTGCCACCAGTGATCCTGGCGGGGAAGAAGAGACCCAGTACTTC.

V usage is TRBV30 and J usage is TRBJ1-2; D is uncertain. Germline V gene data show CDR1 as GTSNPN and CDR2 as SVGIG (reference sequence). This CDR3 comprises 11 residues. V lost 4 bases, J lost 4 bases, and 7 bases lay in between. In nucleotides, the CDR3 is TGTGCCTGGACAGGCGGCTATGGCTACACCTTC. It specifies CAWTGGYGYTF. The full variable domain, its missing parts supplied by reference TRBV30 and TRBJ1-2, is SQTIHQWPATLVQPVGSPLSLECTVEGTSNPNLYWYRQAAGRGLQLLFYSVGIGQISSEVPQNLSASRPQDRQFILSSKKLLLSDSGFYLCAWTGGYGYTFGSGTRLTVV.

The chain couples TRBV9 to TRBJ1-1; no clear D gene. The V gene's germline CDR1 is SGDLS and CDR2 YYNGEE. The V gene lost 7 bases and the J gene lost 2 bases, with 12 bases spanning the gap. This CDR3 has 13 residues. The CDR3 region has the DNA TGTGCCAGCTCCGATAGCCTTAACACTGAAGCTTTCTTT. Its translation is CASSDSLNTEAFF.

The sample holds a few counts of this clone. CDR3 nucleotide sequence: TGCGCCAGCAGCCAAGCGCTAGCCAGGGATGAGCAGTTCTTC. It translates to CASSQALARDEQFF. The J gene is TRBJ2-1, the V gene TRBV4-3; D tentatively reads TRBD1 or TRBD2 (5 bases each). CDR1 and CDR2 from the germline V gene are LGHNA and YSLEER. Trimming removed 1 base from V and 8 bases from J, with 12 bases in between. The CDR3 has 14 amino acids.

The chain combines TRBV5-4 with TRBJ2-3, with 7 bases lining up with TRBD1. CDR1 is SGHNT and CDR2 is YYREEE in the germline V gene (reference sequence). The J segment lost 4 bases and the V segment lost 3 bases, leaving 11 bases of the junction unmatched. The CDR3 extends over 16 amino acids. This chain's CDR3 is CASSSPTTGRSDTQYF. The CDR3 DNA follows: TGTGCCAGCAGCTCACCTACGACAGGGCGGTCAGATACGCAGTATTTT.

V and J are TRBV6-2 or TRBV6-3 and TRBJ2-2; TRBD1 matches 8 bases. V dropped 6 bases and J dropped 4; count of bases not matched to a gene: 13. The length of the CDR3 is 17 residues. Germline V gene data show CDR1 as MNHEY and CDR2 as SVGEGT. Written as DNA, the CDR3 is TGTGCCAGCAGCAAAGCCCACGGGACAGGACTCACCGGGGAGCTGTTTTTT. Its translation: CASSKAHGTGLTGELFF.

This clone was counted only a few times. This chain uses TRBV27 with TRBJ2-3; 13 nucleotides agree with TRBD2. Germline values: CDR1 MNHEY, CDR2 SMNVEV (reference sequence). J gave up 7 bases and V 3 bases, and 7 bases lay outside the gene matches. The CDR3 is 16 amino acids. The CDR3 loop is CASSLRTSGSLYTQYF. The CDR3 DNA is TGTGCCAGCAGTTTGAGGACTAGCGGGAGTTTGTATACGCAGTATTTT.

V and J are TRBV4-3 and TRBJ2-1; possible D gene TRBD2, 5 bases. Germline assignment: CDR1 LGHNA and CDR2 YSLEER. The CDR3 loop spans 14 amino acids. Trimming took 0 bases from V and 10 from J, leaving 13 bases between them. This CDR3 reads CASSQDFTEREQFF. The CDR3 DNA sequence: TGCGCCAGCAGCCAAGATTTTACTGAGCGGGAGCAGTTCTTC.

V and J are TRBV4-2 and TRBJ2-2; TRBD2 matches at 12 bases. This CDR3 has 18 residues. Germline CDR1 LGHNA, CDR2 YNFKEQ. V gave up 0 bases and J gave up 3 bases; unmatched junction bases: 5. The CDR3 nucleotides are TGTGCCAGCAGCCAAGATGCGCGACTAGCGGGGGACACCGGGGAGCTGTTTTTT. Translated, it gives CASSQDARLAGDTGELFF.

This chain uses TRBV7-9 with TRBJ2-3; TRBD2 matches at 8 bases. The CDR3 runs to 16 residues. Germline-derived CDR1 and CDR2 are SEHNR and FQNEAQ (reference sequence). The junction had 6 bases not matched to a gene; V was cut back by 3 bases and J by 1 base. The CDR3 spells CASSFGSRGGTDTQYF. DNA for the CDR3: TGTGCCAGCAGCTTCGGGTCGCGGGGGGGCACAGATACGCAGTATTTT.

This clone occurred a few times. J is TRBJ2-2 and V is TRBV5-4; D is unclear. The CDR3 extends over 13 amino acids. Germline values: CDR1 SGHNT, CDR2 YYREEE (reference sequence). Trimming took 2 bases from V and 6 from J, leaving 8 bases between them. CDR3 region: CASSFSRSGELFF. The CDR3 DNA is TGTGCCAGCAGCTTCTCGCGGTCCGGGGAGCTGTTTTTT.